This T cell receptor beta chain derives from a study of T cell repertoires in cytomegalovirus infection. Study in general: CMV infection together with matching HLA type was indicated by public TCR beta signatures. Findings of the study overall: Summed frequency of shared TCR beta families picked out CMV carriers who also had the relevant HLA.

V lost 2 bases, J lost 2 bases, and 10 bases stayed unmatched. Per the germline V gene, CDR1 is SGHTA and CDR2 is FQGNSA. The CDR3 contains 18 residues. This clonotype was seen many times. The antigen remains unidentified. TCRdb itself ran the reads through MiXCR, one entry per CDR3 protein. This sample yields nearly 650,000 distinct CDR3 sequences, of which approximately 24% are seen a single time; 8% belongs to the top ten. What was sequenced was CD8+ T cells from PBMCs. V gene TRBV7-2 combines with J gene TRBJ2-1, with 9 bases that match TRBD2. The source of this sequence is a human donor in good health (CMV status not recorded). Some clones in this sample may be carry-over from other donors' samples. The CDR3 loop is CASSLRATGLAAYNEQFF. CDR3 DNA sequence: TGTGCCAGCAGCTTAAGAGCAACGGGACTAGCCGCCTACAATGAGCAGTTCTTC. The full variable domain, its missing parts supplied by reference TRBV7-2 and TRBJ2-1, is GAGVSQSPSNKVTEKGKDVELRCDPISGHTALYWYRQSLGQGLEFLIYFQGNSAPDKSGLPSDRFSAERTGGSVSTLTIQRTQQEDSAVYLCASSLRATGLAAYNEQFFGPGTRLTVL.